Listed here are 5 T cell receptor beta chains from one sample, sequenced in a study of T cell changes during pregnancy in multiple sclerosis. Clones were read by immunoSEQ multiplex PCR, and TCRdb kept only the in-frame ones, dropping some. Here the sample spans some 59,000 clones, 90% being singletons. Material: peripheral blood, obtained in the third trimester of pregnancy. These receptors came from a female donor in good health, enrolled as a control in a pregnancy study.

This clone was observed a handful of times. V usage is TRBV14 and J usage is TRBJ2-2; D is undetermined. Germline-derived CDR1 and CDR2 are SGHDN and FVKESK. This CDR3 contains 16 residues. V lost 1 base to trimming and J lost 5 bases, with 14 bases between them. Here the CDR3 DNA reads TGTGCCAGCAGCCAAGCACCGACCGTGAGGACCGGGGAGCTGTTTTTT. It translates to CASSQAPTVRTGELFF.

This clone was recorded only once. The rearrangement uses TRBV6-5 and TRBJ2-7; 11 bases are shared with TRBD2. The germline V gene has CDR1 MNHEY and CDR2 SVGAGI. V was clipped by 6 bases and J by 5 bases; unmatched bases: 6. CDR3 length: 14 amino acids. The CDR3 nucleotides read TGTGCCAGCAGGCCGGGACTAGCGGTCAACGAGCAGTACTTC. Protein: CASRPGLAVNEQYF.

The chain uses TRBV11-2 and TRBJ2-1; TRBD1 agrees at 8 bases. Trimming at V came to 2 bases and at J to 12 bases, leaving 3 bases not matched to a gene. The CDR3 spans 12 residues. The germline V gene has CDR1 SGHAT and CDR2 FQNNGV. The CDR3 loop is CASSLPGTGQFF. The CDR3 DNA reads as TGTGCCAGCAGCTTACCCGGGACAGGGCAGTTCTTC.

The chain joins TRBV10-3 to TRBJ1-2; D uncertain. The V end was cut by 0 bases, the J end by 4 bases, with 15 bases between. Germline values: CDR1 ENHRY, CDR2 SYGVKD. There are 16 residues in the CDR3. CDR3 bases: TGTGCCATCAGTGAGTCGGGCAGCATCCGGGGCTATGGCTACACCTTC. It yields the protein CAISESGSIRGYGYTF.

The chain recombines TRBV5-8 with TRBJ2-4; D possibly corresponds to TRBD2 (6 bases). The germline CDR1 and CDR2 sequences are SGHTS and YDEGEE. Between the trimmed V and J ends, which lost 4 bases and 0 bases, there was a span of 17 bases. There are 17 residues in the CDR3. The DNA of the CDR3 is TGTGCCAGCAGCGTGGGGGGAGCGGCTCTAGCCAAAAACATTCAGTACTTC. Translated: CASSVGGAALAKNIQYF.